These 32 T cell receptor beta chains were sequenced from one sample in a study of T-cell memory formation after mild COVID-19. Via MiXCR, TCRdb re-called the 5' RACE reads, giving one row per CDR3 protein. Of under 250,000 distinct CDR3 sequences detected, roughly 14% appear once; the ten largest clones hold 2.1%. What was sequenced was PBMCs or a T cell subset sorted from them (not recorded which). The receptors derive from an adult woman who had mild COVID-19 (a few samples of this study predate the infection). Cell type and time point are not known.

V is TRBV7-2 and J is TRBJ2-2; D is tentatively TRBD1 or TRBD2 (6 bases each). The CDR3 sequence is 14 residues long. Germline values: CDR1 SGHTA, CDR2 FQGNSA. The V gene lost 8 bases and the J gene lost 7 bases, with 17 bases spanning the gap. The CDR3 nucleotides are TGTGCCAGCGCCGGGACTTTGGACAGCGGGGAGCTGTTTTTT. Protein sequence: CASAGTLDSGELFF.

The table lists this clonotype with many counts. This sequence joins TRBV5-1 and TRBJ2-7, with TRBD1 matching 7 bases. The CDR3 covers 14 residues. Germline V gene data show CDR1 as SGHRS and CDR2 as YFSETQ. The ends lost 2 bases at V and 7 bases at J; junction bases unmatched: 9. The CDR3 nucleotides read TGCGCCAGCAGCTTCGACAGGGAAATGGAAGAGCAGTACTTC. Translated: CASSFDREMEEQYF.

J is TRBJ1-1 and V is TRBV7-2; TRBD1 aligns across 7 bases. V gave up 7 bases and J gave up 1 base; unmatched junction bases: 6. This CDR3 region has 14 residues. Germline loops: CDR1 SGHTA, CDR2 FQGNSA. The CDR3 region has the DNA TGTGCCAGCAAAGCACAGGGGACGAACACTGAAGCTTTCTTT. This translates into CASKAQGTNTEAFF.

The CDR3 DNA sequence: TGTGCCACCAGTGATCGACCAGGGACGGAACCCTACGAGCAGTACTTC. Translated, it gives CATSDRPGTEPYEQYF. The chain has TRBV24-1 and TRBJ2-7; possibly TRBD1 or TRBD2 for D (5 bases each). CDR3 length equals 16 residues. V shed 3 bases and J shed 2 bases, with 16 bases lying between them. Germline assignment: CDR1 KGHDR and CDR2 SFDVKD.

V is TRBV11-2 and J is TRBJ2-7, with D maybe TRBD1 (5 bases). Per germline, CDR1 SGHAT and CDR2 FQNNGV. V shed 6 bases and J shed 4 bases, with 19 bases lying between them. The CDR3 is 15 residues long. CDR3 amino acids: CASRSTQGRSYEQYF. The DNA of the CDR3 is TGTGCCAGCAGATCTACTCAGGGCCGATCGTACGAGCAGTACTTC.

V gene TRBV3-1 combines with J gene TRBJ1-1; a possible D gene is TRBD1 (6 bases). Trimming removed 2 bases from V and 3 bases from J, with 10 bases in between. Germline CDR1 LGHDT, CDR2 YNNKEL (reference sequence). CDR3 length equals 14 residues. DNA for the CDR3: TGTGCCAGCAGCCAATTACAGGGTGACACTGAAGCTTTCTTT. Translated: CASSQLQGDTEAFF.

V and J are TRBV12-3 or TRBV12-4 and TRBJ1-2, with no clear D. V lost 3 bases and J lost 11, with 25 bases in between. The CDR3 runs to 16 residues. The CDR3 spells CASSFGLDTRRLRYTF. CDR3 nucleotide sequence: TGTGCCAGCAGTTTTGGTCTAGACACCCGACGTTTGAGATACACCTTC.

This clonotype showed up just a few times. The rearrangement uses TRBV5-4 and TRBJ2-2, with D perhaps matching TRBD1 or TRBD2 (5 bases each). Germline V gene data show CDR1 as SGHNT and CDR2 as YYREEE (reference sequence). V was clipped by 4 bases and J by 5 bases, with 6 bases between them. The CDR3 contains 12 residues. The CDR3 reads CASSGGTGELFF. The CDR3 DNA sequence: TGTGCCAGCAGCGGGGGAACCGGGGAGCTGTTTTTT.

A few counts support this clonotype. This rearrangement joins TRBV7-2 to TRBJ2-7; D possibly uses TRBD1 or TRBD2 (5 bases each). CDR1 is SGHTA, CDR2 FQGNSA, per germline. This CDR3 has 14 amino acids. Trimming removed 3 bases at V and 2 bases at J, with 11 bases between. DNA for the CDR3: TGTGCCAGCAGCTTGGGACCGCCTCCCTACGAGCAGTACTTC. Its protein is CASSLGPPPYEQYF.

The chain recombines TRBV24-1 with TRBJ2-1; no reliable D call. The germline gives CDR1 KGHDR, CDR2 SFDVKD. Trimming pared 6 bases from V and 5 bases from J, leaving 19 bases between. CDR3 length equals 16 residues. The CDR3 DNA sequence: TGTGCCACCAGTCCGCCACGGTCACAGCGCAACAATGAGCAGTTCTTC. The encoded protein is CATSPPRSQRNNEQFF.

This clonotype turned up a few times. This chain joins TRBV24-1 and TRBJ2-2, with D perhaps assigned TRBD1 or TRBD2 (5 bases each). This CDR3 comprises 16 residues. The ends were cut back, 5 bases at V and 4 bases at J, with 16 bases in the middle. The germline V gene encodes CDR1 KGHDR and CDR2 SFDVKD. The CDR3 DNA reads as TGTGCCACCAGTGGCATGTTGGGGACCAGCACCGGGGAGCTGTTTTTT. Protein product: CATSGMLGTSTGELFF.

This chain connects TRBV5-1 to TRBJ2-4, with TRBD2 matching 12 bases. Germline CDR1 SGHRS, CDR2 YFSETQ. The CDR3 sequence is 19 residues long. V dropped 4 bases and J dropped 0; count of bases not matched to a gene: 11. CDR3 coding DNA: TGCGCCAGCAGCGACAGACTAGCGGGGGCGCAACTAGCCAAAAACATTCAGTACTTC. This translates into CASSDRLAGAQLAKNIQYF.

The J gene is TRBJ1-4, the V gene TRBV6-5; D call uncertain. CDR1 MNHEY and CDR2 SVGAGI come from the germline V gene. Trimming removed 5 bases from V and 0 bases from J, with 7 bases in between. This CDR3 region has 14 residues. The CDR3 here is CASSRTSTNEKLFF. CDR3 bases: TGTGCCAGCAGTCGCACCTCAACTAATGAAAAACTGTTTTTT.

This clonotype was detected only a few times. This chain joins TRBV4-2 and TRBJ2-1; 14 bases fit TRBD2. With 3 bases clipped from V and 4 bases from J, the junction kept 5 bases outside the gene matches. The CDR3 has 17 residues. Germline V gene sequence: CDR1 LGHNA, CDR2 YNFKEQ. The CDR3 DNA follows: TGTGCCAGCAGCCACGGACTAGCGGGGGGCTCGTACAATGAGCAGTTCTTC. Its translation: CASSHGLAGGSYNEQFF.

This clonotype was recorded a few times. The chain joins TRBV12-3 or TRBV12-4 to TRBJ2-5; no definite D call. The CDR3 has 15 amino acids. Between the trimmed V and J ends, which lost 6 bases and 4 bases, there was a span of 18 bases. CDR3 in DNA: TGTGCCAGCAGCTTCTTCGGGCAGGTTGGAGAGACCCAGTACTTC. This gives the protein CASSFFGQVGETQYF.

The chain employs TRBV7-9 and TRBJ1-2; D gene unclear. The length of the CDR3 is 14 residues. V shed 5 bases and J shed 10 bases, with 20 bases lying between them. The germline CDR1 and CDR2 sequences are SEHNR and FQNEAQ (reference sequence). CDR3 sequence reads: CASSRPIWESPYTF. In nucleotides, the CDR3 is TGTGCCAGCAGCCGCCCGATTTGGGAGAGCCCCTACACCTTC.

The table lists this clonotype with many counts. This chain uses TRBV20-1 with TRBJ2-5; 13 positions agree with TRBD2. This CDR3 has 18 amino acids. Losses at the gene ends were 0 bases for V and 3 bases for J; bases not matched to a gene: 10. Germline CDR1 DFQATT, CDR2 SNEGSKA (reference sequence). CDR3 DNA: TGCAGTGCTAGAGATCTCCTTTGGACTAGCGGGAGCGAAGAGACCCAGTACTTC. Its protein product is CSARDLLWTSGSEETQYF.

This clonotype has a handful of counts. This may come from a read error, since a much larger clone is one base off. J is TRBJ2-5 and V is TRBV12-3 or TRBV12-4; D remains ambiguous. V lost 6 bases to trimming and J lost 5 bases, with 7 bases between them. The CDR3 extends over 11 amino acids. The CDR3 region is CASSMGETQYF. Written as DNA, the CDR3 is TGTGCCAGCAGCATGGGGGAGACCCAGTACTTC.

The chain recombines TRBV7-3 with TRBJ2-2; no firm D call. The CDR3 is 16 amino acids. Looked up from germline, CDR1 is SGHTA and CDR2 is FQGTGA. V gave up 2 bases and J gave up 3 bases, with 13 bases separating them. The CDR3 DNA is TGTGCCAGCAGCTTATATTTAAGTAGGGACACCGGGGAGCTGTTTTTT. Translated: CASSLYLSRDTGELFF. Filled out from reference TRBV7-3 and TRBJ2-2, the complete variable domain reads GAGVSQTPSNKVTEKGKYVELRCDPISGHTALYWYRQSLGQGPEFLIYFQGTGAADDSGLPNDRFFAVRPEGSVSTLKIQRTERGDSAVYLCASSLYLSRDTGELFFGEGSRLTVL.

The chain recombines TRBV19 with TRBJ2-2, with D maybe TRBD2 (6 bases). CDR3 length equals 16 residues. The germline V gene encodes CDR1 LNHDA and CDR2 SQIVND (reference sequence). The germline V and J ends were trimmed by 6 bases and 2 bases, with 16 bases remaining between them. The CDR3 here is CASRTSERANTGELFF. CDR3 coding DNA: TGTGCCAGTAGAACGTCTGAGCGGGCCAACACCGGGGAGCTGTTTTTT.

This clonotype was seen only a few times. V usage is TRBV15 and J usage is TRBJ2-7; D perhaps matches TRBD1 (5 bases). This CDR3 is 14 amino acids long. Germline V CDR1 and CDR2: LNHNV, YYDKDF (reference sequence). V gave up 1 base and J gave up 3 bases, with 10 bases separating them. DNA for the CDR3: TGTGCCACCAGCAGAGCACAGGCCAGCTACGAGCAGTACTTC. This encodes CATSRAQASYEQYF.

J is TRBJ2-3 and V is TRBV7-6; 7 nucleotides align to TRBD1. The CDR3 totals 16 residues. The trim removed 4 bases at V and 1 base at J, leaving 8 bases unmatched. The germline V gene encodes CDR1 SGHVS and CDR2 FNYEAQ. CDR3 loop: CASSSPPGQRTDTQYF. The CDR3 bases are TGTGCCAGCAGCTCTCCCCCGGGACAGCGCACAGATACGCAGTATTTT.

This clonotype was seen a single time. The chain uses TRBV6-4 and TRBJ1-2; unclear D gene. Germline CDR1 is MRHNA and CDR2 is SNTAGT. V was pared by 4 bases and J by 4 bases, with 10 bases between. The CDR3 length is 13 residues. CDR3 amino acids: CASSAGVGYGYTF. The CDR3, as DNA: TGTGCCAGCAGTGCGGGTGTTGGCTATGGCTACACCTTC.

The J gene is TRBJ2-7, the V gene TRBV7-9; 7 bases fit TRBD1. CDR3 length: 14 amino acids. V gave up 7 bases and J gave up 4 bases; unmatched junction bases: 10. Germline V gives CDR1 SEHNR, CDR2 FQNEAQ (reference sequence). The DNA for the CDR3 is TGTGCCAGCACCCCCGGGACAGAGGTATACGAGCAGTACTTC. The encoded protein is CASTPGTEVYEQYF.

This clonotype was picked up many times. The chain combines TRBV18 with TRBJ2-3; D remains unclear. The CDR3 covers 14 residues. The germline V gene encodes CDR1 KGHSH and CDR2 LQKENI. The V end was cut by 0 bases, the J end by 2 bases, with 6 bases between. This chain's CDR3 is CASSPPVHTDTQYF. DNA for the CDR3: TGTGCCAGCTCACCACCGGTTCACACAGATACGCAGTATTTT. Full variable domain (rest looked up from reference TRBV18 and TRBJ2-3): NAGVMQNPRHLVRRRGQEARLRCSPMKGHSHVYWYRQLPEEGLKFMVYLQKENIIDESGMPKERFSAEFPKEGPSILRIQQVVRGDSAAYFCASSPPVHTDTQYFGPGTRLTVL.

The chain combines TRBV9 with TRBJ2-3; TRBD2 aligns across 11 bases. CDR1 and CDR2 from the germline V gene are SGDLS and YYNGEE. J lost 3 bases, V lost 4 bases, and 7 bases had no gene match. The CDR3 loop spans 16 amino acids. DNA of the CDR3: TGTGCCAGCAGCCCACGACTAGCGGGGTGGACAGATACGCAGTATTTT. Its protein product is CASSPRLAGWTDTQYF.

This clonotype was seen ten or more times. The chain is built from TRBV5-1 and TRBJ2-3; 9 nucleotides line up with TRBD2. The CDR3 extends over 13 amino acids. V trimming: 1 base; J trimming: 9 bases; junction bases outside the gene matches: 3. Germline assignment: CDR1 SGHRS and CDR2 YFSETQ. The CDR3 DNA reads as TGCGCCAGCAGCTTGCAGAGCGGGGGGACGCAGTATTTT. Protein sequence: CASSLQSGGTQYF.

The sample holds a few counts of this clonotype. The rearrangement links TRBV5-1 to TRBJ1-1; 7 bases are a match to TRBD1. The CDR3 loop spans 15 amino acids. The junction had 12 bases not matched to a gene; V was cut back by 4 bases and J by 6 bases. The V gene's germline CDR1 is SGHRS and CDR2 YFSETQ. For the CDR3, the DNA is TGCGCCAGCAGCACCGACAGGGTGTTGCGGTCTGAAGCTTTCTTT. Its protein product is CASSTDRVLRSEAFF. Variable domain in full (rest from reference TRBV5-1 and TRBJ1-1): KAGVTQTPRYLIKTRGQQVTLSCSPISGHRSVSWYQQTPGQGLQFLFEYFSETQRNKGNFPGRFSGRQFSNSRSEMNVSTLELGDSALYLCASSTDRVLRSEAFFGQGTRLTVV.

The chain combines TRBV5-1 with TRBJ2-2; D is possibly TRBD1 (6 bases). Per the germline V gene, CDR1 is SGHRS and CDR2 is YFSETQ. The V end was cut by 4 bases, the J end by 2 bases, with 9 bases between. This CDR3 region has 14 residues. This CDR3 reads CASSTDSNTGELFF. CDR3 nucleotides: TGCGCCAGCAGCACGGACAGTAACACCGGGGAGCTGTTTTTT.

The V call is TRBV6-5, the J call TRBJ1-1; D may be TRBD1 (6 bases). The CDR3 is 13 residues long. V was clipped by 6 bases and J by 5 bases, with 13 bases between them. Germline CDR1 is MNHEY and CDR2 is SVGAGI. This chain's CDR3 is CASSPTGSTEAFF. The CDR3, as DNA: TGTGCCAGCAGCCCCACAGGGTCGACTGAAGCTTTCTTT.

This clonotype was seen more than once but under ten times. The chain combines TRBV12-3 or TRBV12-4 with TRBJ2-7; D ambiguous. The CDR3 is 14 residues long. Trimming removed 1 base at V and 0 bases at J, with 7 bases between. This chain's CDR3 is CASSLEAYSYEQYF. The CDR3 DNA follows: TGTGCCAGCAGTTTAGAGGCTTACTCCTACGAGCAGTACTTC.

A few counts support this clonotype. The CDR3 DNA reads TGCGCCAGCATTGGTGAGAGGGTCAAGACCCCCTATGGCTACACCTTC. Translation: CASIGERVKTPYGYTF. The chain couples TRBV5-1 to TRBJ1-2; D unresolved. Germline lookup yields CDR1 SGHRS and CDR2 YFSETQ. CDR3 length equals 16 residues. V gave up 6 bases and J gave up 4 bases, with 22 bases separating them.